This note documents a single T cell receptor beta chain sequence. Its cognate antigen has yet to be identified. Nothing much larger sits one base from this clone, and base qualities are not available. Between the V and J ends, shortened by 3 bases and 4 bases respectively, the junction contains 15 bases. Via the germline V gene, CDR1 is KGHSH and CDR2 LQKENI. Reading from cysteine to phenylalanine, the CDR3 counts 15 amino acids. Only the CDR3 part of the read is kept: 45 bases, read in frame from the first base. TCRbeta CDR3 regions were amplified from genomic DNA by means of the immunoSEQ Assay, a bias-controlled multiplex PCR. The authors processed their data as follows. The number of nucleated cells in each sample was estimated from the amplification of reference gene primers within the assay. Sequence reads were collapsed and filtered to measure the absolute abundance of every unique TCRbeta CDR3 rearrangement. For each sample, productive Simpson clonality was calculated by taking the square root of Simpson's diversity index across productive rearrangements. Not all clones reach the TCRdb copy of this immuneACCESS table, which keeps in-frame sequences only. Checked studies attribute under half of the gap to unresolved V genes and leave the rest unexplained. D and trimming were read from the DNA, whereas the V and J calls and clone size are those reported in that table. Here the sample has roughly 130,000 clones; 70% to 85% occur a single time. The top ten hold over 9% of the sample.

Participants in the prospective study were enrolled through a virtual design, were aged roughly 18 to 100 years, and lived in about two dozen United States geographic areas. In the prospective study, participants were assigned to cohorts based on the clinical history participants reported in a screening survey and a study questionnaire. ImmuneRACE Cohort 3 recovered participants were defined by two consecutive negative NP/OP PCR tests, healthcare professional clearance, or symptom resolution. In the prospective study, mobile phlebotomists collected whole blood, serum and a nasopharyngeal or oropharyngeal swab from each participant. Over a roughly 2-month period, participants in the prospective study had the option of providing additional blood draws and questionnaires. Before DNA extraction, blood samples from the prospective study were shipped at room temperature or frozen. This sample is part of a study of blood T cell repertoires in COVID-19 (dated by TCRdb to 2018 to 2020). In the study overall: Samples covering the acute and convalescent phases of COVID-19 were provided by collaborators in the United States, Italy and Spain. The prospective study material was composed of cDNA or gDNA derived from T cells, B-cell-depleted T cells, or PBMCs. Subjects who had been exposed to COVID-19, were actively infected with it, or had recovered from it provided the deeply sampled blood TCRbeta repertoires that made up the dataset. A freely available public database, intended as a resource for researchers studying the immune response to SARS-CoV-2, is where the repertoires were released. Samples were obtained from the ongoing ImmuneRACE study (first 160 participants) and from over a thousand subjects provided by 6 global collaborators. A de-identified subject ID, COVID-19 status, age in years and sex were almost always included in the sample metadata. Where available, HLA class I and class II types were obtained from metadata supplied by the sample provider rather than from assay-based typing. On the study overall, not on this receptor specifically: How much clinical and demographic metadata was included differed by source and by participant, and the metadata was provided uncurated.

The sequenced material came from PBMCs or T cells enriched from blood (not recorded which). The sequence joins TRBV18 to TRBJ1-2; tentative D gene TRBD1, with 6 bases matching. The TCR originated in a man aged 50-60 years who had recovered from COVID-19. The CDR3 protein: CASSPGAGVSYGYTF. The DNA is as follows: TGTGCCAGCTCACCGGGTGCAGGGGTCTCCTATGGCTACACCTTC.